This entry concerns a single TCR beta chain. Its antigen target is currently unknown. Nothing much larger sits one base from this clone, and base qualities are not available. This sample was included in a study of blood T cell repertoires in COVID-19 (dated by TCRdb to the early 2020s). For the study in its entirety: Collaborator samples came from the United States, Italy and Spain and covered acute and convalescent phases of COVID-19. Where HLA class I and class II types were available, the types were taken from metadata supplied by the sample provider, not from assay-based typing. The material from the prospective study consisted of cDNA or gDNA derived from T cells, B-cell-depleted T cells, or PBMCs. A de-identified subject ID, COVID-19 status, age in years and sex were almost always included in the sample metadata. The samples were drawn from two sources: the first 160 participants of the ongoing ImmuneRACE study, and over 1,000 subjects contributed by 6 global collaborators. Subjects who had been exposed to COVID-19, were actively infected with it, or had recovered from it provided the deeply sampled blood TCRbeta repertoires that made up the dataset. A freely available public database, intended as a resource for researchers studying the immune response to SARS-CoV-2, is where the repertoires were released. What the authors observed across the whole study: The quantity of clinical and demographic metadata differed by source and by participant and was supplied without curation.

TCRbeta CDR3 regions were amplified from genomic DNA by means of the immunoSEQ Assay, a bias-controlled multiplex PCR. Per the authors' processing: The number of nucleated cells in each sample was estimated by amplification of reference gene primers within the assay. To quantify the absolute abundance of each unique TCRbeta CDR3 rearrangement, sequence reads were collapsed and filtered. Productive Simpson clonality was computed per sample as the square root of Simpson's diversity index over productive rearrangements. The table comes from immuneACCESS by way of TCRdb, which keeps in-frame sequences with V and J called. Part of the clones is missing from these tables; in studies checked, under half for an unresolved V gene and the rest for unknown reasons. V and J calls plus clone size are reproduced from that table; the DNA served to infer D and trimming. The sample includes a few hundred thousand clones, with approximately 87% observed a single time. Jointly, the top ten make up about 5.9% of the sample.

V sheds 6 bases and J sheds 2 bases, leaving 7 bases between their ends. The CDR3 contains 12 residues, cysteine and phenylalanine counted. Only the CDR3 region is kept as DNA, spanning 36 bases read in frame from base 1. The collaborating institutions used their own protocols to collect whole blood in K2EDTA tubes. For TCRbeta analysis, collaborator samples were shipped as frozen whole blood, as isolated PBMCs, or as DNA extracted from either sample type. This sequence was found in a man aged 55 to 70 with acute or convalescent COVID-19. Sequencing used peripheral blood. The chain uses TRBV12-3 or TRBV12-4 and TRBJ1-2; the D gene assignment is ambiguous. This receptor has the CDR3 CASSQTNYGYTF. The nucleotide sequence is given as TGTGCCAGCAGCCAAACAAACTATGGCTACACCTTC.